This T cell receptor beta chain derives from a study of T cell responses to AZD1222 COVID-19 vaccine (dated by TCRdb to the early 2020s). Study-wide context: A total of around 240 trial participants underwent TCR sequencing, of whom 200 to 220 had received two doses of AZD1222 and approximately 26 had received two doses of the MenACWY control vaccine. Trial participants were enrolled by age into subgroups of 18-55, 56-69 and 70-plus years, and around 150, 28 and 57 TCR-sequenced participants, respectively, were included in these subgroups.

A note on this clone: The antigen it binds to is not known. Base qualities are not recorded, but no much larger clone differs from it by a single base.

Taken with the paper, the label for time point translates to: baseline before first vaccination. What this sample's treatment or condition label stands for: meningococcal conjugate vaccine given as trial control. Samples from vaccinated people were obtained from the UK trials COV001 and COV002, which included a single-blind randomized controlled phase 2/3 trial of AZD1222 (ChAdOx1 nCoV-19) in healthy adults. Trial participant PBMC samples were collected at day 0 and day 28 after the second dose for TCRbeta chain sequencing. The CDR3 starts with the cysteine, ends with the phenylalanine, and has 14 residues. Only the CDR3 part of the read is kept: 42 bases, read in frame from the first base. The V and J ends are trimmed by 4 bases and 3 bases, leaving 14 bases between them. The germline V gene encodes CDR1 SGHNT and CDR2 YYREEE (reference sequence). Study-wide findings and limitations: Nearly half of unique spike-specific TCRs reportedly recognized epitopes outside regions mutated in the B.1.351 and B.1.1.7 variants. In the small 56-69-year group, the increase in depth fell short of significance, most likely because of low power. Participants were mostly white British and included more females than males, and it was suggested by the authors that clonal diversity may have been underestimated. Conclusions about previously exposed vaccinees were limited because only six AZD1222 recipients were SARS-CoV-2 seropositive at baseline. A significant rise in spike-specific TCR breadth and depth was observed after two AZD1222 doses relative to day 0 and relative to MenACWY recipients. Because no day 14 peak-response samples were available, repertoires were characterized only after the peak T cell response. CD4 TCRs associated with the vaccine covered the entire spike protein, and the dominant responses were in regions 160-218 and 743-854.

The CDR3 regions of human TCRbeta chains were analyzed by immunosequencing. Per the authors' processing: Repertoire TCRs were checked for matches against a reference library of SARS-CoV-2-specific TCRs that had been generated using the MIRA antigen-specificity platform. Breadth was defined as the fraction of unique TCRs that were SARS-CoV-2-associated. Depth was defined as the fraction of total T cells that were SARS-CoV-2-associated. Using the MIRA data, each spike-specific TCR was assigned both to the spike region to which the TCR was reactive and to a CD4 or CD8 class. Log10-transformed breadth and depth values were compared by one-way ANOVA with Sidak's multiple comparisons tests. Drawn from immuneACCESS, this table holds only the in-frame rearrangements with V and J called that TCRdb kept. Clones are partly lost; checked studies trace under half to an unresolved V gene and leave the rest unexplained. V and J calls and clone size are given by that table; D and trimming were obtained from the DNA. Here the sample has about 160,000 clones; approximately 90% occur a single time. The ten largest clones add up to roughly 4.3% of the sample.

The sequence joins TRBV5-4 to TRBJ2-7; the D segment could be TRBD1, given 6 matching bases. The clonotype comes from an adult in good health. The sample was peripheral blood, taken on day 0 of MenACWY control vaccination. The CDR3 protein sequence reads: CASSPPGQVYEQYF. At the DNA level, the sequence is TGTGCCAGCAGCCCCCCGGGACAAGTCTACGAGCAGTACTTC.